The sequence of this T cell receptor (beta chain) was determined in a study of blood T cell repertoires in COVID-19. Study summary: PBMCs, B-cell-depleted T cells, or T cells were the source of the cDNA or gDNA that made up the material.

Germline V gene sequence: CDR1 LGHDT, CDR2 YNNKEL (reference sequence). CDR3 length equals 15 residues. Trimming at V came to 3 bases and at J to 4 bases, leaving 1 base not matched to a gene. Assay used: immunoSEQ multiplex PCR; TCRdb lists only in-frame clones, some missing. The sample carries 330,000 or so clones, more than 85% recorded once. This clone came up once. This chain connects TRBV3-1 (or the pseudogene TRBV3-2) to TRBJ2-2; 11 bases agree with TRBD1. Input material: PBMCs or T cells enriched from blood (not recorded which). The TCR was taken from a woman aged 25-40 years who had recovered from COVID-19. In DNA form, the CDR3 reads TGTGCCAGCAGCCAGGGGACAGGGGGCACCGGGGAGCTGTTTTTT. Protein: CASSQGTGGTGELFF.